This T cell receptor beta chain was obtained from a study of T-cell reconstitution after alpha-beta-depleted transplantation in children. The library targeted TCRbeta and was prepared with unique molecular identifiers. In TCRdb, the PCR reads were re-called with MiXCR into one record per CDR3 protein. Of about 980,000 distinct CDR3 sequences listed, roughly 29% are singletons. Whole-study findings and limits: T-cell numbers and diversity one year post-transplant derived largely from freshly generated T cells.

This clonotype was counted only a few times. As yet, its antigen is unknown. This clonotype was obtained from a boy in the first two years of life who had a stem cell transplant for SCID, so the T cells may come from the graft donor. Specimen: PBMCs, mostly from graft donor cells, collected 360 days after TCRalphabeta/CD19-depleted stem cell transplant.

This chain's CDR3 is CASSSPPGSQYF. The CDR3 DNA sequence: TGTGCCAGCAGCTCCCCCCCGGGGTCGCAGTATTTT. This chain joins TRBV7-3 and TRBJ2-3; tentatively, D is TRBD2 (5 bases). The germline V gene has CDR1 SGHTA and CDR2 FQGTGA. The V and J ends lost 4 bases and 10 bases respectively, with 12 bases between them. CDR3 size: 12 residues.